The clone carrying this T cell receptor (beta chain) was detected many times. What it binds is not known. This specimen belongs to a study of T cell repertoires in cytomegalovirus infection. The study, taken as a whole, reports: HLA-C-restricted CMV clonotypes gave the most frequent clonotype in two of eight donors.

CDR1 and CDR2 from the germline V gene are SGHVS and FQNEAQ. V lost 3 bases, J lost 6 bases, and 11 bases lay in between. CDR3 length: 14 amino acids. One entry per CDR3 protein results from TCRdb running MiXCR on the reads. This sample has some 940,000 distinct CDR3 sequences, with about a third found just once. J is TRBJ2-2 and V is TRBV7-8; D could derive from TRBD1 or TRBD2 (5 bases each). The material was cultured CD8+ T cells from PBMCs, obtained from culture after CMV antigen stimulation. The receptor was isolated from a human donor in good health (CMV status not recorded). Some clones in this sample may be carry-over from other donors' samples. The CDR3 DNA reads TGTGCCAGCAGCTTGGGACGGCGAGCCGGGGAGCTGTTTTTT. It encodes CASSLGRRAGELFF.